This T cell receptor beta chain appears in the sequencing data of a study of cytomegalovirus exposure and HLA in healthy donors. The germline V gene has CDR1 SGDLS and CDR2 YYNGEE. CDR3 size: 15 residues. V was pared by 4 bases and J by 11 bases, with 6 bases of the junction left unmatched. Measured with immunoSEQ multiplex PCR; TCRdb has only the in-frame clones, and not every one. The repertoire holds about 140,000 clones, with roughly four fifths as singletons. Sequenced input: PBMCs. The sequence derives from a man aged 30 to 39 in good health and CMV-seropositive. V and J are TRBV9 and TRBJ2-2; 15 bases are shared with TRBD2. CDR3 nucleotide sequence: TGTGCCAGCAGCACCCGGACTAGCGGGAGGGACGAGCTGTTTTTT. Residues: CASSTRTSGRDELFF.